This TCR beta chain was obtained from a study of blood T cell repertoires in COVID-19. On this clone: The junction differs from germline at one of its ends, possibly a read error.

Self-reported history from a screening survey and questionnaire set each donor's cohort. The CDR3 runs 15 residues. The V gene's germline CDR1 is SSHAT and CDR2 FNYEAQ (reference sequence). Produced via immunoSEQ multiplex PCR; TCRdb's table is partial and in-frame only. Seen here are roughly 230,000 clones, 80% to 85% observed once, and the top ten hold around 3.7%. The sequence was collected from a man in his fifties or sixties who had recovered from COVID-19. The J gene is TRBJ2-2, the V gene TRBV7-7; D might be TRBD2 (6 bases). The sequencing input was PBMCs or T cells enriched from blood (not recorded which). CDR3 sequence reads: CASSLGLATTGELFF. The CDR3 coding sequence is TGTGCTAGCAGCTTAGGCCTAGCGACCACCGGGGAGCTGTTTTTT.